These 18 T cell receptor beta chains were sequenced from one sample in a study of technical replicates of blood from a few donors. Repertoires were generated with immunoSEQ multiplex PCR, while TCRdb's copy carries only in-frame clones and drops some. The sample consists of around 100,000 clones, 96% of them appearing once. Sequences were obtained from T cells isolated from PBMCs. Source of these receptors: a human donor in good health.

J is TRBJ2-5 and V is TRBV15; 8 bases fit TRBD2. Looked up from germline, CDR1 is LNHNV and CDR2 is YYDKDF (reference sequence). J gave up 7 bases and V 6 bases, and 19 bases lay outside the gene matches. This CDR3 spans 17 amino acids. Here the CDR3 DNA reads TGTGCCACCAGTCACGGAACCGGGACTAGTGGGGGAAGGACCCAGTACTTC. Translation gives CATSHGTGTSGGRTQYF.

The gene calls are TRBV10-1 and TRBJ1-2; 7 bases match TRBD1. CDR3 length: 17 residues. The germline V gene has CDR1 WNHNN and CDR2 SYGVQD (reference sequence). Trimming took 7 bases from V and 0 from J; bases not matched to a gene: 14. CDR3 residues: CASTEGAKRMPNYGYTF. The CDR3 region has the DNA TGCGCCAGCACCGAGGGGGCCAAAAGGATGCCTAACTATGGCTACACCTTC.

V gene TRBV28 combines with J gene TRBJ1-5, with D unresolved. Trimming shortened V by 3 bases and J by 9 bases, and 15 bases separated the two germline ends. The germline V gene encodes CDR1 MDHEN and CDR2 SYDVKM. The CDR3 has 14 residues. The CDR3 DNA reads TGTGCCAGCAGTTTTTTGGACTCCCGGGGGCCCCAGCATTTT. This translates into CASSFLDSRGPQHF.

The chain links TRBV9 to TRBJ2-1; 8 positions match TRBD2. This CDR3 comprises 15 residues. Germline CDR1 is SGDLS and CDR2 is YYNGEE. V lost 3 bases, J lost 5 bases, and 7 bases stayed unmatched. This CDR3 is CASSELAAPNNEQFF. CDR3 nucleotide sequence: TGTGCCAGCAGCGAACTAGCGGCTCCTAACAATGAGCAGTTCTTC.

This chain links TRBV27 with TRBJ2-1, with a weak D call TRBD1 (5 bases). Germline V gene sequence: CDR1 MNHEY, CDR2 SMNVEV (reference sequence). This CDR3 spans 15 amino acids. Deletions cut 3 bases from V and 6 bases from J, with 15 bases between. The CDR3 sequence: CASSFRVPQANEQFF. Here the CDR3 DNA reads TGTGCCAGCAGTTTCAGGGTACCCCAGGCCAATGAGCAGTTCTTC.

This clone was recorded once. The chain is built from TRBV5-3 and TRBJ2-1; TRBD1 matches at 11 bases. TRBV5-3 is noted as an ORF with a role that remains uncertain. V shed 4 bases, J shed 6 bases, and the junction held 6 bases outside the gene matches. This CDR3 contains 15 residues. The CDR3 region is CARSQGQGVGNEQFF. DNA of the CDR3: TGTGCCAGAAGCCAGGGACAGGGGGTCGGCAATGAGCAGTTCTTC.

This clone has just one count. This rearrangement joins TRBV5-4 to TRBJ2-7; 11 bases line up with TRBD2. The CDR3 extends over 15 amino acids. From germline, CDR1 is SGHNT and CDR2 YYREEE (reference sequence). J lost 7 bases, V lost 0 bases, and 6 bases had no gene match. CDR3 DNA sequence: TGTGCCAGCAGCTTGGTACTAGCGGGAGTTGGGGAGCAGTACTTC. Translated: CASSLVLAGVGEQYF. The complete variable domain, with remaining parts taken from reference TRBV5-4 and TRBJ2-7, reads ETGVTQSPTHLIKTRGQQVTLRCSSQSGHNTVSWYQQALGQGPQFIFQYYREEENGRGNFPPRFSGLQFPNYSSELNVNALELDDSALYLCASSLVLAGVGEQYFGPGTRLTVT.

The V gene is TRBV10-3, the J gene TRBJ2-1, with 10 bases that match TRBD2. The J segment lost 3 bases and the V segment lost 4 bases, leaving 0 bases of the junction unmatched. Germline V gives CDR1 ENHRY, CDR2 SYGVKD. This CDR3 has 14 amino acids. The CDR3 nucleotides are TGTGCCATCAGTGGGACTAGCGGCTACAATGAGCAGTTCTTC. This sequence encodes CAISGTSGYNEQFF.

The genes are TRBV7-9 and TRBJ1-2; no clear D. Germline lookup yields CDR1 SEHNR and CDR2 FQNEAQ (reference sequence). This CDR3 is built from 12 residues. V dropped 8 bases and J dropped 5 bases, with 12 bases sitting between them. The CDR3 region is CASLATGYGYTF. CDR3 DNA sequence: TGTGCCAGCCTAGCGACGGGGTATGGCTACACCTTC.

The V and J genes are TRBV21-1 and TRBJ2-7; the table's D call TRBD1 went unverified against the DNA. TRBV21-1 is a pseudogene. This CDR3 is 15 amino acids long. The CDR3 region has the DNA TGTGCCAGCAGCTCCCGGGACAGGGGATACTACGAGCAGTACTTC. Translated: CASSSRDRGYYEQYF.

This chain links TRBV7-9 with TRBJ2-5, with 8 bases lining up with TRBD2. J gave up 5 bases and V 6 bases, and 8 bases lay outside the gene matches. Germline lookup yields CDR1 SEHNR and CDR2 FQNEAQ (reference sequence). This CDR3 region has 14 residues. CDR3 sequence reads: CASSYSGKGETQYF. The DNA for the CDR3 is TGTGCCAGCAGTTATAGCGGGAAAGGGGAGACCCAGTACTTC.

The chain joins TRBV27 to TRBJ2-3; the D gene is possibly TRBD2 (5 bases). Between the trimmed V and J ends, which lost 8 bases and 0 bases, there was a span of 15 bases. The CDR3 is 15 amino acids. Germline values: CDR1 MNHEY, CDR2 SMNVEV (reference sequence). The CDR3 DNA is TGTGCCAGCTCCCAGAGCGGTGCTAGCACAGATACGCAGTATTTT. This gives the protein CASSQSGASTDTQYF.

The CDR3: CAFLGSSYEQYF. CDR3 in DNA: TGTGCCTTTCTGGGCAGCTCCTACGAGCAGTACTTC. V usage is TRBV30 and J usage is TRBJ2-7; D is ambiguous. The V gene lost 7 bases and the J gene lost 0 bases, with 10 bases spanning the gap. Germline V gene lookup returns CDR1 GTSNPN and CDR2 SVGIG (reference sequence). The CDR3 loop spans 12 amino acids.

The rearrangement joins TRBV5-1 to TRBJ2-3, with 8 bases lining up with TRBD2. Trimming at V came to 5 bases and at J to 4 bases, leaving 6 bases not matched to a gene. This CDR3 has 14 residues. Germline values: CDR1 SGHRS, CDR2 YFSETQ. This chain's CDR3 is CASSVSGSPDTQYF. CDR3 coding DNA: TGCGCCAGCAGTGTGAGCGGGAGCCCAGATACGCAGTATTTT.

The chain uses TRBV13 and TRBJ2-4, with 8 bases matching TRBD1. CDR3 length: 14 amino acids. Germline V gives CDR1 PRHDT, CDR2 FYEKMQ (reference sequence). The V segment lost 5 bases and the J segment 4 bases; nucleotides outside the gene matches: 4. Here the CDR3 DNA reads TGTGCCAGCAGCCCAGGACAGGGAAAAAACATTCAGTACTTC. It encodes CASSPGQGKNIQYF. The variable domain in full, completed from reference TRBV13 and TRBJ2-4, reads AAGVIQSPRHLIKEKRETATLKCYPIPRHDTVYWYQQGPGQDPQFLISFYEKMQSDKGSIPDRFSAQQFSDYHSELNMSSLELGDSALYFCASSPGQGKNIQYFGAGTRLSVL.

V and J are TRBV7-9 and TRBJ1-1; TRBD1 might be the D (5 bases). Germline CDR1 SEHNR, CDR2 FQNEAQ (reference sequence). Deletions cut 5 bases from V and 2 bases from J, with 12 bases between. The length of the CDR3 is 14 residues. CDR3 loop: CASSMDTANTEAFF. DNA of the CDR3: TGTGCCAGCAGCATGGACACCGCAAACACTGAAGCTTTCTTT.

The chain carries TRBV10-3 and TRBJ2-1; the D is unclear. Per the germline V gene, CDR1 is ENHRY and CDR2 is SYGVKD. Between the trimmed V and J ends, which lost 0 bases and 5 bases, there was a span of 5 bases. The CDR3 is 13 residues long. The CDR3 protein is CAISESANNEQFF. The CDR3 nucleotides read TGTGCCATCAGTGAGTCCGCTAACAATGAGCAGTTCTTC.

The chain joins TRBV5-4 to TRBJ2-1, with 13 bases matching TRBD2. Germline trimming cut 3 bases from V and 5 bases from J; bases unmatched to any gene: 8. Germline loops: CDR1 SGHNT, CDR2 YYREEE (reference sequence). CDR3 length equals 17 residues. The CDR3 nucleotides read TGTGCCAGCAGCTCGCTGCAACTAGCGGGAGGGCACAATGAGCAGTTCTTC. The encoded protein is CASSSLQLAGGHNEQFF.